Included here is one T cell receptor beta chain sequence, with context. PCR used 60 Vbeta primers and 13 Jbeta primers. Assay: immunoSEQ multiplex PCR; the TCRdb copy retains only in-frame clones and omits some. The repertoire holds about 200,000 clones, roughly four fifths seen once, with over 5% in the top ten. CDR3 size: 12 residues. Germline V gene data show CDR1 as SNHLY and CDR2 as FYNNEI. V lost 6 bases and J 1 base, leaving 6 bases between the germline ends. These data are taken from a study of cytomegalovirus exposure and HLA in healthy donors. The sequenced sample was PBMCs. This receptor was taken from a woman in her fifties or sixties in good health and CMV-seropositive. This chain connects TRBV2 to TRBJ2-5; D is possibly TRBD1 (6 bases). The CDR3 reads CASRDSQETQYF. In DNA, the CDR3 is TGTGCCAGCAGGGACAGCCAAGAGACCCAGTACTTC. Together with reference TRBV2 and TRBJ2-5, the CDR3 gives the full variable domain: EPEVTQTPSHQVTQMGQEVILRCVPISNHLYFYWYRQILGQKVEFLVSFYNNEISEKSEIFDDQFSVERPDGSNFTLKIRSTKLEDSAMYFCASRDSQETQYFGPGTRLLVL.